These 32 T cell receptor beta chains were all obtained from the same sample, sequenced in a study of T cell repertoires in cytomegalovirus infection. Each CDR3 protein gets one entry after TCRdb re-called the reads with MiXCR. The profile shows about 600,000 distinct CDR3 sequences, 20% to 25% of them singletons. The sample was CD8+ T cells from PBMCs. The receptors were gathered from a human donor in good health (CMV status not recorded). Some clones in this sample may be carry-over from other donors' samples.

In regard to this clonotype: A clone one base away is much larger, so this may be a read error. The chain has TRBV7-6 and TRBJ1-1; D unresolved. The CDR3 length is 15 residues. Germline CDR1 reads SGHVS; CDR2 reads FNYEAQ. CDR3 loop: CVSSLEADVNTEAFF. As DNA, the CDR3 is TGTGTCAGCAGCTTAGAAGCCGATGTGAACACTGAAGCTTTCTTT.

The V and J genes are TRBV6-5 and TRBJ2-1; 7 bases align to TRBD1. The germline CDR1 and CDR2 sequences are MNHEY and SVGAGI. V trimming: 0 bases; J trimming: 6 bases; junction bases outside the gene matches: 8. The CDR3 contains 16 residues. This CDR3 is CASSYSMQGVGNEQFF. For the CDR3, the DNA is TGTGCCAGCAGTTACTCGATGCAGGGGGTAGGCAATGAGCAGTTCTTC.

This clonotype came up many times. The rearrangement uses TRBV6-5 and TRBJ2-4, with TRBD2 as a possible D gene (5 bases). V dropped 0 bases and J dropped 1 base, with 13 bases sitting between them. The CDR3 loop spans 17 amino acids. From germline, CDR1 is MNHEY and CDR2 SVGAGI. The DNA of the CDR3 is TGTGCCAGCAGTTACTCGAAACTACGAGGGGCCAAAAACATTCAGTACTTC. It encodes CASSYSKLRGAKNIQYF.

The chain employs TRBV10-3 and TRBJ2-1; D may be TRBD1 or TRBD2 (6 bases each). V was clipped by 3 bases and J by 1 base, with 10 bases between them. CDR1 is ENHRY and CDR2 is SYGVKD in the germline V gene. The CDR3 loop spans 15 amino acids. This CDR3 reads CAISEGGLSYNEQFF. The DNA of the CDR3 is TGTGCCATCAGTGAAGGGGGACTTTCCTACAATGAGCAGTTCTTC.

At least ten counts were recorded for this clonotype. CDR3 amino acids: CASSYSIEHVVNEQFF. The CDR3 coding sequence is TGTGCCAGCAGTTACTCGATAGAACACGTCGTCAATGAGCAGTTCTTC. The chain employs TRBV6-5 and TRBJ2-1; no clear D gene. The V end lost 0 bases, the J end lost 6 bases, and 15 bases lay between the germline ends. Looked up from germline, CDR1 is MNHEY and CDR2 is SVGAGI. The CDR3 totals 16 residues.

This clonotype was seen many times. The chain is built from TRBV11-2 and TRBJ2-3; TRBD2 matches 10 bases. Unmatched junction bases numbered 29, after V lost 5 bases and J lost 0 bases. The CDR3 extends over 24 amino acids. The V gene's germline CDR1 is SGHAT and CDR2 FQNNGV. This chain's CDR3 is CASSGFDVIGLAGGRSPSTDTQYF. CDR3 bases: TGTGCCAGCAGCGGATTTGATGTGATTGGATTAGCGGGGGGCCGGTCCCCTAGCACAGATACGCAGTATTTT.

Details on this clonotype: An end of the junction does not agree with germline; a read error may underlie this. J is TRBJ1-1 and V is TRBV5-6, with a possible D match to TRBD1 (5 bases). Germline V lookup: CDR1 SGHDT, CDR2 YYEEEE. This CDR3 is built from 14 residues. The CDR3 nucleotides read TGTGCCAGCAGCTTTGGATCAGGGAACCCTGAAGCTTTCTTT. This gives the protein CASSFGSGNPEAFF.

V gene TRBV20-1 combines with J gene TRBJ2-7, with D tentatively TRBD2 (5 bases). V was cut by 5 bases and J by 3 bases, with 20 bases left in between. Germline V gives CDR1 DFQATT, CDR2 SNEGSKA (reference sequence). This CDR3 contains 15 residues. CDR3 nucleotides: TGCAGTGCTCCAGCTCCAAGCGGCTCTGTCTACGAGCAGTACTTC. This gives the protein CSAPAPSGSVYEQYF.

This clonotype was seen only a few times. The chain joins TRBV29-1 to TRBJ2-2; D unresolved. V was trimmed by 2 bases and J by 3 bases, leaving 4 bases between them. This CDR3 is built from 12 residues. Germline CDR1 is SQVTM and CDR2 is ANQGSEA. CDR3 region: CSVELHTGELFF. The CDR3 DNA sequence: TGCAGCGTTGAACTGCACACCGGGGAGCTGTTTTTT.

The rearrangement joins TRBV10-3 to TRBJ2-1; no definite D call. Germline V gives CDR1 ENHRY, CDR2 SYGVKD. The CDR3 has 13 residues. The V and J ends lost 7 bases and 8 bases respectively, with 15 bases between them. CDR3 DNA: TGTGCCATCACGGCAGGACCAGACTATGAGCAGTTCTTC. This translates into CAITAGPDYEQFF.

The table lists this clonotype with a few counts. The chain uses TRBV25-1 and TRBJ1-2, with D unresolved. From germline, CDR1 is MGHDK and CDR2 SYGVNS. CDR3 length: 18 amino acids. Trimming cost V 4 bases and J 5 bases, with 26 bases left between them. DNA of the CDR3: TGTGCCAGCAGTGGAGGAAACCCCGCAAAGGGCGCGGGGTATGGCTACACCTTC. Translated: CASSGGNPAKGAGYGYTF.

This clonotype was picked up a small number of times. The chain is built from TRBV4-2 and TRBJ1-2, with D possibly being TRBD1 (6 bases). The CDR3 extends over 18 amino acids. The V end lost 1 base, the J end lost 4 bases, and 22 bases lay between the germline ends. The germline V gene has CDR1 LGHNA and CDR2 YNFKEQ. This chain's CDR3 is CASSQVEGGTLGSYGYTF. In DNA form, the CDR3 reads TGTGCCAGCAGCCAAGTAGAGGGGGGGACCCTAGGCTCCTATGGCTACACCTTC.

About this clonotype itself: Given the absence of the conserved phenylalanine or tryptophan at the CDR3 end, a read error is likely. The chain has TRBV7-4 and TRBJ2-3; D may be TRBD1 (5 bases). The CDR3 loop spans 14 amino acids. CDR1 is SGHVT, CDR2 SQSDAQ, per germline. V lost 7 bases to trimming and J lost 2 bases, with 13 bases between them. The CDR3 protein is CASKGSPNTDTQYY. CDR3 DNA: TGTGCCAGCAAGGGGTCACCGAACACAGATACGCAGTATTAT.

Comments on this clonotype: Given a much more abundant clone one base away, this may be a read error. V usage is TRBV7-9 and J usage is TRBJ2-1; no definite D call. This CDR3 contains 14 residues. V was clipped by 8 bases and J by 7 bases, with 18 bases between them. The germline CDR1 and CDR2 sequences are SEHNR and FQNEAQ (reference sequence). For the CDR3, the DNA is TGTGCCAGCTCTATCCCACTTAGTCGGAATGAGCAGTTCTTC. This translates into CASSIPLSRNEQFF.

This sequence joins TRBV6-5 and TRBJ2-2; D not certain. Germline V CDR1 and CDR2: MNHEY, SVGAGI. Deletions cut 7 bases from V and 0 bases from J, with 9 bases between. The CDR3 is made up of 14 amino acids. The CDR3 reads CASMAIANTGELFF. DNA of the CDR3: TGTGCCAGCATGGCGATAGCGAACACCGGGGAGCTGTTTTTT.

As to this clonotype: This clone may be a read error of a much larger clone one base away. V and J are TRBV28 and TRBJ2-5, with D unresolved. The CDR3 loop spans 15 amino acids. Trimming removed 8 bases at V and 8 bases at J, with 24 bases between. CDR1 and CDR2 (germline): MDHEN, SYDVKM. The CDR3 DNA sequence: TGTGCCAGCGGTCGGCGCGGATCACCCCAGGATACCCAGTACTTC. Translation gives CASGRRGSPQDTQYF.

With regard to this clonotype: This could be a read error, since a much larger clone is one nucleotide away. The missing conserved phenylalanine or tryptophan at the end of this CDR3 makes a read error likely. The chain has TRBV7-2 and TRBJ1-5, with 7 positions matching TRBD1. This CDR3 is built from 16 residues. Germline trimming cut 2 bases from V and 1 base from J; bases unmatched to any gene: 5. Per the germline V gene, CDR1 is SGHTA and CDR2 is FQGNSA. CDR3 bases: TGTGCCAGCAGCTTAACAGGGGAAAGAAGCAATCAGCCCCAGCATCTT. This sequence encodes CASSLTGERSNQPQHL.

This clonotype has just a few counts. The chain has TRBV27 and TRBJ1-1; 7 nucleotides agree with TRBD1. CDR3 length: 15 amino acids. V lost 3 bases and J lost 2; bases outside the gene matches: 6. Germline V gives CDR1 MNHEY, CDR2 SMNVEV (reference sequence). The CDR3 coding sequence is TGTGCCAGCAGTTTCCAGACAGGGCCAAACACTGAAGCTTTCTTT. It is translated as CASSFQTGPNTEAFF.

This clonotype was recorded a few times. V is TRBV6-2 or TRBV6-3 and J is TRBJ2-2; TRBD2 agrees at 8 bases. From germline, CDR1 is MNHEY and CDR2 SVGEGT. J gave up 5 bases and V 2 bases, and 10 bases lay outside the gene matches. The CDR3 runs to 17 residues. The chain's CDR3 is CASSYPREGWGTGELFF. The CDR3 DNA is TGTGCCAGCAGTTACCCCCGGGAGGGGTGGGGAACCGGGGAGCTGTTTTTT.

V usage is TRBV28 and J usage is TRBJ2-3; D is unclear. The germline gives CDR1 MDHEN, CDR2 SYDVKM. The V and J ends lost 2 bases and 0 bases respectively, with 12 bases between them. The CDR3 runs to 16 residues. CDR3 nucleotides: TGTGCCAGCAGTTTAAGGTTAACAGCGAGCACAGATACGCAGTATTTT. Protein: CASSLRLTASTDTQYF.

Written as DNA, the CDR3 is TGTGCCAGCAGTTTACTTCCAGATACGCAGTATTTT. Its protein is CASSLLPDTQYF. The V gene is TRBV12-3 or TRBV12-4, the J gene TRBJ2-3, with D hard to call. Trimming left V 2 bases short and J 4 bases short, with 4 bases between. The length of the CDR3 is 12 residues.

The gene calls are TRBV2 and TRBJ2-1; D is undetermined. The germline CDR1 and CDR2 sequences are SNHLY and FYNNEI. The CDR3 spans 13 residues. Deletions cut 0 bases from V and 9 bases from J, with 9 bases between. The CDR3 nucleotides read TGTGCCAGCAGTGAAGCGCTCAGTATTGAGCAGTTCTTC. Translating it yields CASSEALSIEQFF. The complete variable domain, with remaining parts taken from reference TRBV2 and TRBJ2-1, reads EPEVTQTPSHQVTQMGQEVILRCVPISNHLYFYWYRQILGQKVEFLVSFYNNEISEKSEIFDDQFSVERPDGSNFTLKIRSTKLEDSAMYFCASSEALSIEQFFGPGTRLTVL.

At least ten counts were recorded for this clonotype. The chain links TRBV11-2 to TRBJ2-1; a possible D gene is TRBD1 (5 bases). The CDR3 sequence is 12 residues long. The V end lost 7 bases, the J end lost 9 bases, and 13 bases lay between the germline ends. Germline V gene lookup returns CDR1 SGHAT and CDR2 FQNNGV. The CDR3 reads CASTLRRGEQFF. The CDR3 nucleotides read TGTGCCAGCACCCTTCGAAGGGGTGAGCAGTTCTTC.

The table lists this clonotype with a few counts. This chain uses TRBV27 with TRBJ2-5, with D possibly matching TRBD1 (5 bases). The CDR3 runs to 14 residues. Per the germline V gene, CDR1 is MNHEY and CDR2 is SMNVEV (reference sequence). Deletions cut 3 bases from V and 2 bases from J, with 10 bases between. The CDR3 DNA is TGTGCCAGCAGTTTCAGGACAACACAAGAGACCCAGTACTTC. Protein sequence: CASSFRTTQETQYF.

Concerning this clonotype itself: A much larger clonotype is one base distant, so this may be a read error. J is TRBJ2-1 and V is TRBV28; D call uncertain. This CDR3 comprises 14 residues. CDR1 MDHEN and CDR2 SYDVKM come from the germline V gene. Between the trimmed V and J ends, which lost 8 bases and 4 bases, there was a span of 15 bases. CDR3: CASGPFGRYNEQFF. In nucleotides, the CDR3 is TGTGCCAGCGGTCCTTTCGGACGGTACAATGAGCAGTTCTTC.

This clonotype showed up many times. This chain uses TRBV7-9 with TRBJ2-4; no definite D call. Germline loops: CDR1 SEHNR, CDR2 FQNEAQ (reference sequence). V was cut by 7 bases and J by 2 bases, with 18 bases left in between. There are 16 residues in the CDR3. CDR3: CASNTHQDGPKNIQYF. In DNA, the CDR3 is TGTGCCAGCAACACCCACCAGGACGGTCCCAAAAACATTCAGTACTTC.

The gene calls are TRBV7-9 and TRBJ1-1; D uncertain. The V gene lost 8 bases and the J gene lost 6 bases, with 19 bases spanning the gap. This CDR3 comprises 14 residues. Germline V gene data show CDR1 as SEHNR and CDR2 as FQNEAQ (reference sequence). The CDR3 nucleotides are TGTGCCAGCGGTCCGAAGGGCAGTTACGCTGAAGCTTTCTTT. This gives the protein CASGPKGSYAEAFF.

This chain joins TRBV20-1 and TRBJ2-3, with TRBD1 as a possible D gene (5 bases). The CDR3 is made up of 16 amino acids. Trimming removed 3 bases from V and 2 bases from J, with 18 bases in between. Germline V CDR1 and CDR2: DFQATT, SNEGSKA (reference sequence). The CDR3 nucleotides read TGCAGTGCTAGGGAAGCTAAGGGGCCCTACACAGATACGCAGTATTTT. Its translation is CSAREAKGPYTDTQYF.

The sample holds a few counts of this clonotype. The chain combines TRBV5-6 with TRBJ2-1; D is unclear. Germline V gene sequence: CDR1 SGHDT, CDR2 YYEEEE. V was clipped by 5 bases and J by 8 bases, with 14 bases between them. This CDR3 has 13 amino acids. The CDR3 sequence is CASRYPGFDEQFF. CDR3 nucleotide sequence: TGTGCCAGCAGATACCCGGGTTTCGATGAGCAGTTCTTC.

This clonotype was seen many times. The chain couples TRBV28 to TRBJ2-1; 9 bases are shared with TRBD1. Germline-derived CDR1 and CDR2 are MDHEN and SYDVKM. The junction had 3 bases not matched to a gene; V was cut back by 5 bases and J by 7 bases. The CDR3 totals 13 residues. The CDR3 sequence is CASSVDRGNEQFF. The CDR3 bases are TGTGCCAGCAGTGTTGACAGGGGGAATGAGCAGTTCTTC.

J is TRBJ1-3 and V is TRBV10-3; no firm D call. V was pared by 9 bases and J by 0 bases, with 9 bases between. Germline CDR1 reads ENHRY; CDR2 reads SYGVKD. The CDR3 runs 13 residues. Here the CDR3 reads CAILTYSGNTIYF. The CDR3 DNA reads TGTGCCATATTGACGTACTCTGGAAACACCATATATTTT.

This clonotype occurred many times. This rearrangement joins TRBV29-1 to TRBJ1-1, with TRBD1 as a possible D gene (6 bases). This CDR3 contains 15 residues. V lost 3 bases, J lost 4 bases, and 18 bases lay in between. The V gene's germline CDR1 is SQVTM and CDR2 ANQGSEA. The CDR3 is CSVEARGGYGTEAFF. DNA of the CDR3: TGCAGCGTTGAGGCCAGGGGAGGATATGGCACTGAAGCTTTCTTT.